Listed below are T cell receptor beta chains from one sample, sequenced in a study of regulatory T cells in long-lasting Graves disease. Each CDR3 protein is one row after TCRdb ran MiXCR on the multiplex PCR reads. The table lists hundreds of thousands of distinct CDR3 sequences, about 14% of them singletons. This same sample was also part of a study on T cells in Graves' hyperthyroidism and ophthalmopathy.

The sample here was peripheral blood mononuclear cells (PBMCs), taken at new diagnosis, from a patient treated with antithyroid drugs. Receptors originate from a man younger than 40 with Graves disease. Each CDR3 is given with its conserved first and last residue. D genes are given only for firm matches. Size is omitted from some rows. Given values are once, few, many or a class for expanded clones.

d_gene | j_gene | v_gene | abundance | CDR3aa | CDR3nt
. | TRBJ1-2 | TRBV30 | . | CAWSVRGLQNYGYTF | TGTGCCTGGAGTGTACGGGGCCTACAGAACTATGGCTACACCTTC
. | TRBJ2-1 | TRBV7-8 | few | CASSARELNLRDEQFF | TGTGCCAGCAGCGCCAGGGAACTAAACCTCAGGGATGAGCAGTTCTTC
. | TRBJ2-1 | TRBV18 | many | CASSGGAYNEQFF | TGTGCCAGCTCCGGTGGGGCCTACAATGAGCAGTTCTTC
TRBD2 | TRBJ2-7 | TRBV3-1 | many | CASQGTSGNYEQYF | TGTGCCAGCCAGGGGACTAGCGGGAACTACGAGCAGTACTTC
. | TRBJ2-6 | TRBV11-2 | . | CASSLSAGANVLTF | TGTGCCAGCAGCTTAAGCGCTGGGGCCAACGTCCTGACTTTC
TRBD2 | TRBJ2-1 | TRBV20-1 | many | CSAESRTRSRNEQFF | TGCAGTGCTGAGAGCCGGACTAGGTCCCGTAATGAGCAGTTCTTC
TRBD2 | TRBJ2-1 | TRBV27 | many | CASTSWGGTNEQFF | TGTGCCAGCACTTCGTGGGGGGGTACGAATGAGCAGTTCTTC
. | TRBJ2-2 | TRBV7-9 | many | CASRGGGPGELFF | TGTGCCAGCAGAGGAGGAGGGCCCGGGGAGCTGTTTTTT
. | TRBJ2-4 | TRBV28 | many | CASSPDGTDTQYF | TGTGCCAGCAGCCCGGACGGGACGGACACTCAGTACTTC
. | TRBJ1-5 | TRBV12-3/TRBV12-4 | many | CASSLTQNGQPQHF | TGTGCCAGCAGCCTGACCCAAAATGGCCAGCCCCAGCATTTT
TRBD2 | TRBJ2-3 | TRBV7-9 | many | CASSLAVAGDSGTQYF | TGTGCCAGCAGCTTAGCTGTAGCGGGAGATTCGGGTACGCAGTATTTT
. | TRBJ2-7 | TRBV29-1 | many | CSAGDPYEQYF | TGCAGCGCGGGTGACCCCTACGAGCAGTACTTC
. | TRBJ2-3 | TRBV19 | few | CASNPQIAGTDTQYF | TGTGCCAGTAACCCCCAAATAGCTGGGACAGATACGCAGTATTTT
TRBD2 | TRBJ2-1 | TRBV11-2 | many | CASSLGAGGYEQFF | TGTGCCAGCAGCTTAGGTGCGGGAGGGTATGAGCAGTTCTTC
TRBD1 | TRBJ1-4 | TRBV6-5 | . | CASSSGTGENEKLFF | TGTGCCAGCAGTTCTGGGACAGGCGAGAATGAAAAACTGTTTTTT
. | TRBJ2-1 | TRBV6-5 | many | CASSLASFSKGAYNEQFF | TGTGCCAGCAGTTTGGCTAGCTTCTCCAAGGGGGCCTACAATGAGCAGTTCTTC
TRBD2 | TRBJ2-7 | TRBV20-1 | few | CSARLAGYYEQYF | TGCAGTGCTAGGCTAGCGGGGTACTACGAGCAGTACTTC
. | TRBJ2-3 | TRBV5-1 | many | CASSLVAALLSGTQYF | TGCGCCAGCAGCTTGGTAGCGGCACTCCTCTCCGGTACGCAGTATTTT
. | TRBJ2-2 | TRBV5-6 | few | CASSPRVAGELFF | TGTGCCAGCAGCCCCAGGGTTGCCGGGGAGCTGTTTTTT
TRBD2 | TRBJ2-1 | TRBV24-1 | many | CATSDLAPASGTYNEQFF | TGTGCCACCAGTGATTTAGCTCCAGCTAGCGGGACGTACAATGAGCAGTTCTTC
TRBD2 | TRBJ2-1 | TRBV2 | few | CASMPAGNSNEQFF | TGTGCCAGCATGCCAGCGGGAAACTCCAATGAGCAGTTCTTC
TRBD1 | TRBJ2-5 | TRBV5-1 | few | CASSFRNPTGSQETQYF | TGCGCCAGCAGCTTCCGGAACCCGACAGGGTCCCAAGAGACCCAGTACTTC
. | TRBJ2-1 | TRBV19 | few | CASSIGVNNEQFF | TGTGCCAGTAGTATTGGGGTTAATAATGAGCAGTTCTTC
TRBD2 | TRBJ2-7 | TRBV11-2 | few | CASSLVSGLAGGPQHEQYF | TGTGCCAGCAGCTTAGTTTCCGGACTAGCGGGAGGGCCGCAACACGAGCAGTACTTC
TRBD2 | TRBJ2-2 | TRBV13 | many | CASSLETSGSKLAGELFF | TGTGCCAGCAGCTTGGAGACTAGCGGGAGTAAGTTGGCCGGGGAGCTGTTTTTT
. | TRBJ2-5 | TRBV6-1 | . | CASSEYREPYF | TGTGCCAGCAGTGAGTACCGGGAGCCATACTTC
. | TRBJ1-1 | TRBV7-9 | many | CASSLFNGARDTEAFF | TGTGCCAGCAGCTTATTCAACGGGGCGCGAGACACTGAAGCTTTCTTT
TRBD2 | TRBJ2-1 | TRBV6-1 | few | CASSEALLAGVRASANEQFF | TGTGCCAGCAGTGAAGCGCTTTTAGCGGGAGTGAGAGCATCTGCCAATGAGCAGTTCTTC
TRBD2 | TRBJ2-1 | TRBV7-9 | many | CASSRLAGDNEQFF | TGTGCCAGCAGTCGACTAGCGGGGGACAATGAGCAGTTCTTC
. | TRBJ1-2 | TRBV2 | many | CASSERTASYGYTF | TGTGCCAGCAGTGAAAGGACAGCCAGCTATGGCTACACCTTC
. | TRBJ2-7 | TRBV5-4 | few | CASSPDSLSYEQYF | TGTGCCAGCAGCCCCGACAGCCTCTCCTACGAGCAGTACTTC
. | TRBJ2-1 | TRBV18 | few | CASSPYQMNSYNEQFF | TGTGCCAGCTCACCGTATCAGATGAACTCCTACAATGAGCAGTTCTTC
. | TRBJ2-1 | TRBV5-1 | few | CASSLGQPYNEQFF | TGCGCCAGCAGCTTGGGACAGCCATACAATGAGCAGTTCTTC
TRBD2 | TRBJ2-1 | TRBV4-2 | . | CASSQGTSGRARYNEQFF | TGTGCCAGCAGCCAGGGGACTAGCGGGAGGGCCCGCTACAATGAGCAGTTCTTC
. | TRBJ1-5 | TRBV30 | . | CAWSVAGRLLDQPQHF | TGTGCCTGGAGTGTAGCGGGGAGATTGTTGGATCAGCCCCAGCATTTT
. | TRBJ2-3 | TRBV27 | few | CANSPNGGRRGTDTQYF | TGTGCCAACAGTCCTAACGGGGGCCGCAGGGGGACAGATACGCAGTATTTT
TRBD1 | TRBJ2-7 | TRBV20-1 | many | CSARSGTGSYEQYF | TGCAGTGCCCGATCCGGGACAGGCTCCTACGAGCAGTACTTC
TRBD2 | TRBJ2-5 | TRBV3-1 | . | CASSQDFWTSGQETQYF | TGTGCCAGCAGCCAAGATTTTTGGACTAGCGGCCAAGAGACCCAGTACTTC
. | TRBJ2-5 | TRBV28 | many | CASTPKTGSGETQYF | TGTGCCAGCACCCCGAAGACAGGATCGGGGGAGACCCAGTACTTC
TRBD1 | TRBJ2-3 | TRBV7-9 | many | CASSLGDRGMDTQYF | TGTGCCAGCAGCTTAGGCGACAGGGGAATGGATACGCAGTATTTT